The 3 T cell receptor beta chains listed next were all sequenced from one sample in a study of Graves' ophthalmopathy and Graves' hyperthyroidism. For repertoire sequencing, the TCR beta CDR3 regions were amplified from RNA transcripts. Scientists carried out first-round RT-PCR using HTBI primers and then a second-round multiplex PCR. TCRdb reanalysed the multiplex PCR reads using MiXCR and keeps one entry per CDR3 protein. The profile covers a few hundred thousand distinct CDR3 sequences, with 17% appearing a single time and 2% to 2.5% taken by the ten largest. Sequenced material: peripheral blood. Receptors originate from an adult woman with stable Graves' hyperthyroidism.

This clonotype was seen repeatedly, ten times or more. The chain couples TRBV6-5 to TRBJ1-1, with D unclear. There are 15 residues in the CDR3. Per the germline V gene, CDR1 is MNHEY and CDR2 is SVGAGI. V lost 0 bases, J lost 1 base, and 9 bases lay in between. CDR3 bases: TGTGCCAGCAGTTACTCCCCCCATGGGAACACTGAAGCTTTCTTT. Translation: CASSYSPHGNTEAFF.

This clonotype was picked up many times. The chain recombines TRBV3-1 with TRBJ2-5; D not certain. Germline CDR1 and CDR2: LGHDT and YNNKEL (reference sequence). The CDR3 extends over 14 amino acids. Trimming cost V 3 bases and J 0 bases, with 8 bases left between them. The CDR3 here is CASSQRRDQETQYF. In DNA, the CDR3 is TGTGCCAGCAGCCAGAGACGGGACCAAGAGACCCAGTACTTC.

The table lists this clonotype with many counts. The CDR3 region has the DNA TGTGCCAGCAGTTACACTGCGGACAGCAATCAGCCCCAGCATTTT. Protein product: CASSYTADSNQPQHF. The chain is built from TRBV6-5 and TRBJ1-5; D is unclear. This CDR3 contains 15 residues. Looked up from germline, CDR1 is MNHEY and CDR2 is SVGAGI. V lost 2 bases, J lost 1 base, and 9 bases lay in between.